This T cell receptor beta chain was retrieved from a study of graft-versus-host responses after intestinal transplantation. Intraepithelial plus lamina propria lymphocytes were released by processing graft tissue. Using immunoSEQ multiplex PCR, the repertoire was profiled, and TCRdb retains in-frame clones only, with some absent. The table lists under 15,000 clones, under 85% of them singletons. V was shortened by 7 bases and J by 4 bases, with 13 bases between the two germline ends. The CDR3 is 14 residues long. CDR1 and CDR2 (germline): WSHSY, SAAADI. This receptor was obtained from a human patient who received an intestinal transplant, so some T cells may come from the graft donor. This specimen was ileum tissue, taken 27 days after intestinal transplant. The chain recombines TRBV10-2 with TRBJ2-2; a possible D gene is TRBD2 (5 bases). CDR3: CASTLWESTGELFF. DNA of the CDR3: TGCGCCAGCACTCTTTGGGAGAGCACCGGGGAGCTGTTTTTT.